Sequencing of this T cell receptor beta chain was carried out in a study of Graves' ophthalmopathy and Graves' hyperthyroidism. Study results and caveats: From stable hyperthyroidism, ophthalmopathy was separated by a 13-signature model with 87.88% sensitivity and 80% to 82% specificity.

Transcripts of RNA were the source for amplifying TCR beta CDR3 regions. RT-PCR with HTBI primers came first, then second-round multiplex PCR. TCRdb reprocessed the multiplex PCR reads with MiXCR, giving one entry per CDR3 protein. The profile covers 450,000 or so distinct CDR3 sequences, with around an eighth appearing a single time and about 10% taken by the ten largest. This clonotype was found many times. Antigen unknown. The authors isolated PBMCs from 8 to 10 ml of fresh peripheral blood. Material for sequencing was blood. The TCR sequence derives from a woman in her thirties with Graves' ophthalmopathy.

The CDR3 coding sequence is TGTGCCAGCAGCTTAGCGAGGGGACCCTATAATTCACCCCTCCACTTT. Protein product: CASSLARGPYNSPLHF. This chain connects TRBV7-9 to TRBJ1-6; TRBD1 is a possible D gene (5 bases). The CDR3 covers 16 residues. Trimming pared 0 bases from V and 2 bases from J, leaving 8 bases between. Germline V gives CDR1 SEHNR, CDR2 FQNEAQ (reference sequence).